Sequencing of this T cell receptor (beta chain) was carried out in a study of control samples from healthy donors and cancer patients. The germline CDR1 and CDR2 sequences are SEHNR and FQNEAQ (reference sequence). V trimming: 7 bases; J trimming: 8 bases; junction bases outside the gene matches: 10. This CDR3 is built from 15 residues. Repertoires were generated with immunoSEQ multiplex PCR, while TCRdb's copy carries only in-frame clones and drops some. This table holds 95,000 to 150,000 clones, 80% to 95% found once. V and J are TRBV7-9 and TRBJ2-1; 11 bases fit TRBD2. The clonotype originates from a woman aged 18-29 years in good health. The source material was blood. The CDR3 is CASTFRSGGADEQFF. The DNA for the CDR3 is TGTGCCAGCACCTTCCGTAGCGGGGGGGCCGATGAGCAGTTCTTC.